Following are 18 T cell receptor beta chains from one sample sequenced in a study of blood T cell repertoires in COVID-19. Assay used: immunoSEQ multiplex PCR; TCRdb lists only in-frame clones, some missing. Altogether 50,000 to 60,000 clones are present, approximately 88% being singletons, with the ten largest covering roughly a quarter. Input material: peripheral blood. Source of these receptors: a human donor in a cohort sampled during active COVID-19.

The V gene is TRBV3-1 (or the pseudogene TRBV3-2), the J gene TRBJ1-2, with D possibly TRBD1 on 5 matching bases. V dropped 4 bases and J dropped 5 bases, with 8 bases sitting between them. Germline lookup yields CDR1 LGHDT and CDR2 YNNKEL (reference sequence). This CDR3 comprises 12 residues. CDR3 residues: CASSLSGYGYTF. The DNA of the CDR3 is TGTGCCAGCAGCCTTTCAGGGTATGGCTACACCTTC.

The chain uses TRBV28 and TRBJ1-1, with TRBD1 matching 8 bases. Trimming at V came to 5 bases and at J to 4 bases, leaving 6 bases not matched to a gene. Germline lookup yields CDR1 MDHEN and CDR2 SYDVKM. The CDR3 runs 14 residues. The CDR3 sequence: CASSTGQGSTEAFF. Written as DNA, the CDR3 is TGTGCCAGCAGTACCGGACAGGGCAGCACTGAAGCTTTCTTT.

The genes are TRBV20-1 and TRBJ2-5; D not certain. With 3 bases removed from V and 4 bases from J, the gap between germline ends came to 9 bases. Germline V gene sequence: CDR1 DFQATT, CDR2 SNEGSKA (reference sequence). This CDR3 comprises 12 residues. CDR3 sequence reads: CSASLFRETQYF. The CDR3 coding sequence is TGCAGTGCTAGTCTATTCCGAGAGACCCAGTACTTC.

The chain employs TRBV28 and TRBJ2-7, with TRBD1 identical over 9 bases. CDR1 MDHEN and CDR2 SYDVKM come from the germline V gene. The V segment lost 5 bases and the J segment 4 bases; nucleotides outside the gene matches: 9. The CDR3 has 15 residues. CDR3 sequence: CASSVTGTGFYEQYF. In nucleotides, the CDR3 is TGTGCCAGCAGTGTAACCGGGACAGGGTTTTACGAGCAGTACTTC. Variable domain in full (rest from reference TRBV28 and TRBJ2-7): DVKVTQSSRYLVKRTGEKVFLECVQDMDHENMFWYRQDPGLGLRLIYFSYDVKMKEKGDIPEGYSVSREKKERFSLILESASTNQTSMYLCASSVTGTGFYEQYFGPGTRLTVT.

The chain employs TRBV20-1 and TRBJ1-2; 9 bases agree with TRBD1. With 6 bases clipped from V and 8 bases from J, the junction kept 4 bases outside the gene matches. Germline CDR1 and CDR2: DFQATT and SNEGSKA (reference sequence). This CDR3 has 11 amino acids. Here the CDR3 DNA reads TGCAGTGCAAGACAGGGGGACGGCTACACCTTC. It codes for CSARQGDGYTF.

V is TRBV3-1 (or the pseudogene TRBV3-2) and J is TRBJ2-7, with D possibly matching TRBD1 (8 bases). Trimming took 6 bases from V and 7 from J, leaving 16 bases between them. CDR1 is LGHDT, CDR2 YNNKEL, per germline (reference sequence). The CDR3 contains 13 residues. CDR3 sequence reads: CASSGIQGGEQYF. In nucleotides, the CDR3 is TGTGCCAGCAGTGGAATACAGGGGGGGGAGCAGTACTTC.

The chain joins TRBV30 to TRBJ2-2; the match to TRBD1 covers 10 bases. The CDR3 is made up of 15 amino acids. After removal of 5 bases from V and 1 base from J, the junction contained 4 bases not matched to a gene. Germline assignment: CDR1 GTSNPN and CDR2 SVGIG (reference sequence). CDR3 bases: TGTGCCTGGTGGACAGGGGGACAGAACACCGGGGAGCTGTTTTTT. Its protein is CAWWTGGQNTGELFF. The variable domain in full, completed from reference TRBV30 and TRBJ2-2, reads SQTIHQWPATLVQPVGSPLSLECTVEGTSNPNLYWYRQAAGRGLQLLFYSVGIGQISSEVPQNLSASRPQDRQFILSSKKLLLSDSGFYLCAWWTGGQNTGELFFGEGSRLTVL.

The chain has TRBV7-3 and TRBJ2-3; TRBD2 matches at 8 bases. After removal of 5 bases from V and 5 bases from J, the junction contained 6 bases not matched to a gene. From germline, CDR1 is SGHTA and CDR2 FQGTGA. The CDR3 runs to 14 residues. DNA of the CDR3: TGTGCCAGCAGCACCGGGGGGGCAGGAGATACGCAGTATTTT. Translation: CASSTGGAGDTQYF.

The CDR3: CASSNQGYEQYV. CDR3 DNA: TGTGCCAGCAGCAACCAGGGGTACGAGCAGTACGTC. The chain is built from TRBV25-1 and TRBJ2-7, with a possible D match to TRBD1 (6 bases). CDR3 size: 12 residues. Trimming shortened V by 6 bases and J by 4 bases, and 10 bases separated the two germline ends. CDR1 and CDR2 from the germline V gene are MGHDK and SYGVNS.

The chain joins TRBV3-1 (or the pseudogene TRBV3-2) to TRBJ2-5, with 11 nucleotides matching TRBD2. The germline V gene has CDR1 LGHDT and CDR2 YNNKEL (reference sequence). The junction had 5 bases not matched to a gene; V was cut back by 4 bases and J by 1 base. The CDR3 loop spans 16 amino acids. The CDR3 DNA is TGTGCCAGCAGCCCCCGACTAGCGGGACTCCAAGAGACCCAGTACTTC. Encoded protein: CASSPRLAGLQETQYF.

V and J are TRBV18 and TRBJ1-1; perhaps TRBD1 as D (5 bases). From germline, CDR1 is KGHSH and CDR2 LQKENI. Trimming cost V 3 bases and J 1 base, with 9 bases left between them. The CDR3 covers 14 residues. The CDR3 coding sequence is TGTGCCAGCTCACCCTCAACAGGGAACACTGAAGCTTTCTTT. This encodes CASSPSTGNTEAFF.

The CDR3, as DNA: TGTGCCAGCTCACCCGCGGGAATCGTGAACACTGAAGCTTTCTTT. Translation: CASSPAGIVNTEAFF. This chain uses TRBV18 with TRBJ1-1; D is ambiguous. The CDR3 length is 15 residues. Trimming took off 3 bases at V and 0 bases at J, with 11 bases between the two ends. Germline V gene data show CDR1 as KGHSH and CDR2 as LQKENI.

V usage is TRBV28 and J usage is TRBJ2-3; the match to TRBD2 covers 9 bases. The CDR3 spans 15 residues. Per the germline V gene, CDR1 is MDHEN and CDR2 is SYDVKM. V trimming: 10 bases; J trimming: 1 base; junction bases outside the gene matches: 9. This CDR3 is CATGSGGRGTDTQYF. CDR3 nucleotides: TGTGCCACCGGAAGCGGGGGGAGGGGCACAGATACGCAGTATTTT.

The CDR3 protein is CASSFLETDIRQFF. CDR3 DNA: TGTGCCAGCAGCTTTTTAGAGACAGACATCAGGCAGTTCTTC. J is TRBJ2-1 and V is TRBV7-9; tentative D call: TRBD1 (5 bases). Deletions cut 3 bases from V and 12 bases from J, with 18 bases between. Germline V lookup: CDR1 SEHNR, CDR2 FQNEAQ (reference sequence). The CDR3 loop spans 14 amino acids. Full variable domain (outside the CDR3, taken from reference TRBV7-9 and TRBJ2-1): DTGVSQNPRHKITKRGQNVTFRCDPISEHNRLYWYRQTLGQGPEFLTYFQNEAQLEKSRLLSDRFSAERPKGSFSTLEIQRTEQGDSAMYLCASSFLETDIRQFFGPGTRLTVL.

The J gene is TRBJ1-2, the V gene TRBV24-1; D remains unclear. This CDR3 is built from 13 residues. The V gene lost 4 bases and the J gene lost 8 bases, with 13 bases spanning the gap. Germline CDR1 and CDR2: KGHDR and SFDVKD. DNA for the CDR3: TGTGCCACCAGTGACCACGAAACGAGGGGCTACACCTTC. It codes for CATSDHETRGYTF.

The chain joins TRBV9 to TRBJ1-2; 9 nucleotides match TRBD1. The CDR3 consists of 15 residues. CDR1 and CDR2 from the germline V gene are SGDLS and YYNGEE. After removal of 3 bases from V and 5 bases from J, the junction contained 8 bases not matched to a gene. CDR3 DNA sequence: TGTGCCAGCAGCGCCGGGACAGGGACTCAGTATGGCTACACCTTC. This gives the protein CASSAGTGTQYGYTF. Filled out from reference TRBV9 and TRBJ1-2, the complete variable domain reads DSGVTQTPKHLITATGQRVTLRCSPRSGDLSVYWYQQSLDQGLQFLIQYYNGEERAKGNILERFSAQQFPDLHSELNLSSLELGDSALYFCASSAGTGTQYGYTFGSGTRLTVV.

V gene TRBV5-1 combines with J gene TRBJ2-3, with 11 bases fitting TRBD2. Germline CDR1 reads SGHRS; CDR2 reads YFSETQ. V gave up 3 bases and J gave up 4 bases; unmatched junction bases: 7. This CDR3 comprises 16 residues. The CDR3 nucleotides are TGCGCCAGCAGCTGGACGACTAGCGGGGTCGCAGATACGCAGTATTTT. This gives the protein CASSWTTSGVADTQYF.

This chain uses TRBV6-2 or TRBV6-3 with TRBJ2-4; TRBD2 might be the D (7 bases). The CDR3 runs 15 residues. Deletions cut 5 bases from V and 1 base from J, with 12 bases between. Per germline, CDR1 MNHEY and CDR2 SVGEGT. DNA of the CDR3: TGTGCCAGCAGTGAGGGGGGGGAGGCCAAAAACATTCAGTACTTC. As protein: CASSEGGEAKNIQYF.